The 13 T cell receptor beta chains below were found in one sample sequenced in a study of blood T cell repertoires in COVID-19. Assay used: immunoSEQ multiplex PCR; TCRdb lists only in-frame clones, some missing. The sample yields 200,000 to 300,000 clones, about 85% seen once. Source material: peripheral blood. The receptors stem from a woman aged 55 to 70 with active or convalescent COVID-19.

This chain joins TRBV5-6 and TRBJ2-1, with TRBD2 identical over 10 bases. This CDR3 has 15 residues. Germline V CDR1 and CDR2: SGHDT, YYEEEE. The V gene end was trimmed by 2 bases and the J gene end by 8 bases; junction bases not matched to a gene: 7. CDR3 sequence: CASSFLLAGDHEQFF. The CDR3 DNA is TGTGCCAGCAGCTTCTTGCTAGCGGGAGATCATGAGCAGTTCTTC.

The chain employs TRBV11-3 and TRBJ2-3; 10 positions match TRBD2. Germline lookup yields CDR1 SGHNT and CDR2 YENEEA. J was trimmed by 3 bases and V by 5 bases; bases with no gene match: 14. CDR3 length: 18 residues. The CDR3 is CASSITSGTTLWTDTQYF. The DNA for the CDR3 is TGTGCCAGCAGCATCACTAGCGGGACTACACTGTGGACAGATACGCAGTATTTT.

This chain links TRBV11-2 with TRBJ2-2, with TRBD2 matching over 8 bases. The CDR3 has 15 amino acids. J was trimmed by 1 base and V by 3 bases; bases with no gene match: 1. Germline CDR1 and CDR2: SGHAT and FQNNGV. DNA of the CDR3: TGTGCCAGCAGCTTGGCGGGAGGGAACACCGGGGAGCTGTTTTTT. Its translation: CASSLAGGNTGELFF.

This chain joins TRBV29-1 and TRBJ1-2; 7 bases fit TRBD1. The CDR3 has 14 residues. From germline, CDR1 is SQVTM and CDR2 ANQGSEA. Unmatched junction bases numbered 8, after V lost 4 bases and J lost 3 bases. The CDR3 spells CSVVLTGKDYGYTF. As DNA, the CDR3 is TGCAGCGTTGTACTGACAGGGAAGGACTATGGCTACACCTTC. The entire variable domain, with the rest obtained from reference TRBV29-1 and TRBJ1-2, is as follows: SAVISQKPSRDICQRGTSLTIQCQVDSQVTMMFWYRQQPGQSLTLIATANQGSEATYESGFVIDKFPISRPNLTFSTLTVSNMSPEDSSIYLCSVVLTGKDYGYTFGSGTRLTVV.

This chain connects TRBV3-1 (or the pseudogene TRBV3-2) to TRBJ2-7, with 10 bases that match TRBD2. CDR3 length: 16 residues. After removal of 0 bases from V and 9 bases from J, the junction contained 11 bases not matched to a gene. The germline V gene encodes CDR1 LGHDT and CDR2 YNNKEL (reference sequence). The CDR3 region is CASSQEAASGSLGQYF. The CDR3 DNA is TGTGCCAGCAGCCAAGAGGCCGCTAGCGGGAGCCTGGGGCAGTACTTC.

The chain combines TRBV19 with TRBJ2-5, with 8 bases lining up with TRBD1. CDR1 LNHDA and CDR2 SQIVND come from the germline V gene (reference sequence). This CDR3 comprises 17 residues. Unmatched junction bases numbered 15, after V lost 5 bases and J lost 4 bases. CDR3 loop: CASSYPGRQGARETQYF. The DNA for the CDR3 is TGTGCCAGTAGTTACCCCGGTCGGCAGGGGGCAAGAGAGACCCAGTACTTC.

This chain joins TRBV10-3 and TRBJ2-7; TRBD2 matches 10 bases. The germline V gene encodes CDR1 ENHRY and CDR2 SYGVKD. This CDR3 comprises 14 residues. V lost 6 bases and J lost 0; bases outside the gene matches: 2. CDR3 DNA sequence: TGTGCCATCAGACCTAGCGGGGGCTCCTACGAGCAGTACTTC. This codes for CAIRPSGGSYEQYF.

The rearrangement links TRBV7-8 to TRBJ1-3, with a possible D match to TRBD1 (6 bases). The CDR3 has 17 residues. Germline V gene sequence: CDR1 SGHVS, CDR2 FQNEAQ. V was clipped by 2 bases and J by 7 bases, with 21 bases between them. The CDR3 DNA sequence: TGTGCCAGCAGCTTAAGCCCGGACAGCTCCTCCAGGAACACCATATATTTT. It encodes CASSLSPDSSSRNTIYF.

This chain connects TRBV7-6 to TRBJ2-2; the match to TRBD2 covers 7 bases. Germline V gene sequence: CDR1 SGHVS, CDR2 FNYEAQ. The CDR3 runs to 15 residues. Germline trimming cut 5 bases from V and 5 bases from J; bases unmatched to any gene: 8. CDR3 sequence: CASSHPSGETGELFF. Written as DNA, the CDR3 is TGTGCCAGCAGCCACCCAAGCGGGGAGACCGGGGAGCTGTTTTTT.

The chain joins TRBV3-1 (or the pseudogene TRBV3-2) to TRBJ2-5; the match to TRBD2 covers 8 bases. The CDR3 runs 14 residues. The germline V gene encodes CDR1 LGHDT and CDR2 YNNKEL (reference sequence). V was pared by 2 bases and J by 6 bases, with 5 bases of the junction left unmatched. The CDR3 reads CASSQQPGGKTQYF. Written as DNA, the CDR3 is TGTGCCAGCAGCCAACAACCGGGGGGGAAGACCCAGTACTTC.

This chain links TRBV19 with TRBJ2-5; 9 bases agree with TRBD1. V lost 0 bases and J lost 6; bases outside the gene matches: 5. The CDR3 sequence is 15 residues long. Per germline, CDR1 LNHDA and CDR2 SQIVND (reference sequence). CDR3 protein: CASSIDGTGSKTQYF. As DNA, the CDR3 is TGTGCCAGTAGTATAGATGGGACAGGGTCCAAGACCCAGTACTTC.

This chain joins TRBV11-2 and TRBJ1-4; D might be TRBD1 (6 bases). Germline assignment: CDR1 SGHAT and CDR2 FQNNGV. The V and J ends lost 5 bases and 8 bases respectively, with 18 bases between them. The CDR3 length is 15 residues. The DNA for the CDR3 is TGTGCCAGCAGCCCCTCCGCCAGGGGAGGGGAAAAACTGTTTTTT. Amino acid sequence: CASSPSARGGEKLFF.

The chain joins TRBV7-8 to TRBJ2-1; TRBD1 agrees at 12 bases. CDR1 and CDR2 from the germline V gene are SGHVS and FQNEAQ. The length of the CDR3 is 19 residues. Losses at the gene ends were 5 bases for V and 0 bases for J; bases not matched to a gene: 11. CDR3 coding DNA: TGTGCCAGCAGCCGCGCCGGGACAGGGGGCGTTATCTCCTACAATGAGCAGTTCTTC. It is translated as CASSRAGTGGVISYNEQFF. Full variable domain (rest looked up from reference TRBV7-8 and TRBJ2-1): GAGVSQSPRYKVAKRGQDVALRCDPISGHVSLFWYQQALGQGPEFLTYFQNEAQLDKSGLPSDRFFAERPEGSVSTLKIQRTQQEDSAVYLCASSRAGTGGVISYNEQFFGPGTRLTVL.